A selection of T cell receptor beta chains follows, all from one sample in a study of radiotherapy plus CTLA-4 blockade in lung cancer. TCRdb's table, derived via immunoSEQ multiplex PCR, lists solely in-frame clones and lacks some. This sample yields more than 60,000 clones, of which around 69% are seen a single time; around 2.8% belongs to the top ten. The starting material was peripheral blood, obtained from a patient treated with radiotherapy plus ipilimumab. These receptors were collected from a human donor with non-small cell lung cancer who had a complete response to radiotherapy plus ipilimumab. Each CDR3 is given with its conserved first and last residue. D genes are given only for firm matches. Clone size appears in some rows only: once, few, many, or a class for an expanded clone.

J gene: TRBJ1-3
V gene: TRBV7-9
D gene: NA
clone size: few
CDR3 protein: CASSGQLSGNTIYF
CDR3 DNA: TGTGCCAGCAGCGGACAACTCTCTGGAAACACCATATATTTT

J gene: TRBJ2-3
V gene: TRBV7-3
D gene: TRBD1
clone size: NA
CDR3 protein: CASSSYRDRDADTQYF
CDR3 DNA: TGTGCCAGCAGCTCCTACCGGGACAGGGATGCAGATACGCAGTATTTT

J gene: TRBJ2-3
V gene: TRBV5-1
D gene: TRBD2
clone size: once
CDR3 protein: CASTRGLAGGEGPFDTQYF
CDR3 DNA: TGCGCCAGCACCCGAGGACTAGCGGGGGGGGAAGGCCCCTTTGATACGCAGTATTTT

J gene: TRBJ2-5
V gene: TRBV7-7
D gene: NA
clone size: once
CDR3 protein: CASSLALPETQYF
CDR3 DNA: TGTGCCAGCAGCTTAGCCCTACCCGAGACCCAGTACTTC

J gene: TRBJ2-6
V gene: TRBV9
D gene: NA
clone size: NA
CDR3 protein: CASARGPVSGANVLTF
CDR3 DNA: TGTGCCAGCGCCCGTGGGCCGGTTTCTGGGGCCAACGTCCTGACTTTC

J gene: TRBJ2-1
V gene: TRBV7-9
D gene: TRBD2
clone size: NA
CDR3 protein: CASSSLAGSYNEQFF
CDR3 DNA: TGTGCCAGCAGCTCCTTAGCGGGATCCTACAATGAGCAGTTCTTC

J gene: TRBJ1-2
V gene: TRBV9
D gene: NA
clone size: NA
CDR3 protein: CASSVGRGGYTF
CDR3 DNA: TGTGCCAGCAGCGTAGGCAGGGGAGGCTACACCTTC

J gene: TRBJ1-1
V gene: TRBV28
D gene: TRBD1
clone size: NA
CDR3 protein: CASDPGQPNTEAFF
CDR3 DNA: TGTGCCAGCGACCCGGGACAGCCGAACACTGAAGCTTTCTTT

J gene: TRBJ2-2
V gene: TRBV7-2
D gene: TRBD2
clone size: NA
CDR3 protein: CASRRGGANTGELFF
CDR3 DNA: TGTGCCAGCAGACGCGGGGGGGCGAACACCGGGGAGCTGTTTTTT

J gene: TRBJ2-7
V gene: TRBV19
D gene: TRBD2
clone size: NA
CDR3 protein: CASTAEAGGYEQYF
CDR3 DNA: TGTGCCAGTACCGCCGAGGCGGGAGGCTACGAGCAGTACTTC

J gene: TRBJ1-1
V gene: TRBV30
D gene: NA
clone size: NA
CDR3 protein: CAWEQGHTEAFF
CDR3 DNA: TGTGCCTGGGAACAGGGCCACACGGAAGCTTTCTTT

J gene: TRBJ1-1
V gene: TRBV27
D gene: NA
clone size: NA
CDR3 protein: CASSGARTAGIEAFF
CDR3 DNA: TGTGCCAGCAGTGGTGCCCGGACTGCCGGTATTGAAGCTTTCTTT

J gene: TRBJ1-4
V gene: TRBV15
D gene: TRBD1
clone size: few
CDR3 protein: CATGPPSLTGGIFNEKLFF
CDR3 DNA: TGTGCCACCGGGCCCCCCTCTCTGACAGGGGGAATTTTTAATGAAAAACTGTTTTTT

J gene: TRBJ1-5
V gene: TRBV19
D gene: TRBD1
clone size: NA
CDR3 protein: CASGQGGHQPQHF
CDR3 DNA: TGTGCCAGCGGACAGGGCGGGCATCAGCCCCAGCATTTT

J gene: TRBJ2-1
V gene: TRBV5-1
D gene: NA
clone size: once
CDR3 protein: CASSPEGGALGNEQFF
CDR3 DNA: TGCGCCAGCAGCCCGGAGGGGGGGGCGCTTGGCAATGAGCAGTTCTTC

J gene: TRBJ1-6
V gene: TRBV30
D gene: TRBD1
clone size: NA
CDR3 protein: CAWSFGQGGSYNSPLHF
CDR3 DNA: TGTGCCTGGAGTTTTGGACAGGGGGGATCCTATAATTCACCCCTCCACTTT

J gene: TRBJ2-3
V gene: TRBV4-3
D gene: TRBD2
clone size: NA
CDR3 protein: CASSQGTSGGERTQYF
CDR3 DNA: TGCGCCAGCAGCCAAGGGACTAGCGGGGGGGAGAGGACGCAGTATTTT

J gene: TRBJ1-5
V gene: TRBV6-5
D gene: TRBD1
clone size: NA
CDR3 protein: CASRETGGRGQPQHF
CDR3 DNA: TGTGCCAGCAGAGAGACAGGGGGCCGGGGTCAGCCCCAGCATTTT

J gene: TRBJ2-7
V gene: TRBV11-2
D gene: NA
clone size: NA
CDR3 protein: CASSLEGGRTGSYEQYF
CDR3 DNA: TGTGCCAGCAGCTTAGAGGGGGGGCGGACAGGGTCCTACGAGCAGTACTTC

J gene: TRBJ1-2
V gene: TRBV18
D gene: TRBD1
clone size: NA
CDR3 protein: CASSPEGASNYGYTF
CDR3 DNA: TGTGCCAGCTCACCCGAGGGGGCCTCTAACTATGGCTACACCTTC

J gene: TRBJ2-7
V gene: TRBV19
D gene: NA
clone size: NA
CDR3 protein: CASAPGIDYEQYF
CDR3 DNA: TGTGCCAGCGCTCCAGGTATTGACTACGAGCAGTACTTC

J gene: TRBJ1-2
V gene: TRBV19
D gene: NA
clone size: NA
CDR3 protein: CASSRDQWFNYGYTF
CDR3 DNA: TGTGCCAGTAGTAGAGATCAGTGGTTCAACTATGGCTACACCTTC

J gene: TRBJ1-2
V gene: TRBV15
D gene: NA
clone size: NA
CDR3 protein: CATSRDSGQSGNGYTF
CDR3 DNA: TGTGCCACCAGCAGAGATTCTGGACAGTCGGGAAATGGCTACACCTTC

J gene: TRBJ2-1
V gene: TRBV7-9
D gene: TRBD1
clone size: NA
CDR3 protein: CASNIGDSYNEQFF
CDR3 DNA: TGTGCCAGCAACATTGGGGACAGCTACAATGAGCAGTTCTTC

J gene: TRBJ2-1
V gene: TRBV5-8
D gene: TRBD2
clone size: NA
CDR3 protein: CASSGTGTSGSSYNEQFF
CDR3 DNA: TGTGCCAGCAGCGGAACCGGGACTAGCGGATCCTCCTACAATGAGCAGTTCTTC

J gene: TRBJ1-5
V gene: TRBV6-1
D gene: NA
clone size: NA
CDR3 protein: CASRGGEAHQPQHF
CDR3 DNA: TGTGCCAGCAGGGGAGGTGAGGCGCATCAGCCCCAGCATTTT

J gene: TRBJ2-2
V gene: TRBV9
D gene: TRBD1
clone size: NA
CDR3 protein: CASSVIGTANTGELFF
CDR3 DNA: TGTGCCAGCAGCGTAATTGGGACAGCGAACACCGGGGAGCTGTTTTTT

J gene: TRBJ1-1
V gene: TRBV15
D gene: TRBD1
clone size: NA
CDR3 protein: CATSKGAGETEAFF
CDR3 DNA: TGTGCCACCAGCAAGGGGGCAGGGGAGACTGAAGCTTTCTTT

J gene: TRBJ2-7
V gene: TRBV7-6
D gene: NA
clone size: NA
CDR3 protein: CASSLEVGGAYEQYF
CDR3 DNA: TGTGCCAGCAGCTTAGAGGTGGGGGGAGCCTACGAGCAGTACTTC

J gene: TRBJ1-1
V gene: TRBV20-1
D gene: NA
clone size: NA
CDR3 protein: CSANGQYEAFF
CDR3 DNA: TGCAGTGCCAATGGACAGTATGAAGCTTTCTTT

J gene: TRBJ2-3
V gene: TRBV9
D gene: TRBD2
clone size: NA
CDR3 protein: CASSPLAGGLTDTQYF
CDR3 DNA: TGTGCCAGCAGCCCCCTTGCGGGGGGGCTCACAGATACGCAGTATTTT

J gene: TRBJ1-1
V gene: TRBV30
D gene: NA
clone size: NA
CDR3 protein: CACVRELRAFF
CDR3 DNA: TGTGCCTGTGTCCGCGAGCTCCGGGCTTTCTTT

J gene: TRBJ1-4
V gene: TRBV2
D gene: TRBD1
clone size: NA
CDR3 protein: CASRRQGEKLFF
CDR3 DNA: TGTGCCAGCAGAAGACAGGGTGAAAAACTGTTTTTT

J gene: TRBJ2-3
V gene: TRBV5-5
D gene: TRBD2
clone size: NA
CDR3 protein: CASSLEKGLAGLTDTQYF
CDR3 DNA: TGTGCCAGCAGCTTGGAAAAGGGACTAGCGGGACTCACAGATACGCAGTATTTT

J gene: TRBJ2-1
V gene: TRBV4-1
D gene: NA
clone size: NA
CDR3 protein: CASSQDWSGSYNEQFF
CDR3 DNA: TGCGCCAGCAGCCAAGATTGGAGCGGCTCCTACAATGAGCAGTTCTTC

J gene: TRBJ2-1
V gene: TRBV2
D gene: TRBD1
clone size: NA
CDR3 protein: CASSGDSNEQFF
CDR3 DNA: TGTGCCAGCAGTGGGGACAGCAATGAGCAGTTCTTC

J gene: TRBJ2-1
V gene: TRBV15
D gene: TRBD1
clone size: NA
CDR3 protein: CATEKTGGEQFF
CDR3 DNA: TGTGCCACGGAAAAGACAGGGGGTGAGCAGTTCTTC

J gene: TRBJ1-2
V gene: TRBV5-1
D gene: TRBD1
clone size: NA
CDR3 protein: CASSPSVQGDYGYTF
CDR3 DNA: TGCGCCAGCAGCCCGAGTGTCCAGGGGGATTATGGCTACACCTTC

J gene: TRBJ2-5
V gene: TRBV10-3
D gene: TRBD2
clone size: NA
CDR3 protein: CAISESGRAGETQYF
CDR3 DNA: TGTGCCATCAGTGAAAGCGGGAGGGCCGGGGAGACCCAGTACTTC

J gene: TRBJ1-1
V gene: TRBV7-8
D gene: TRBD1
clone size: NA
CDR3 protein: CASSLNSGGTEAFF
CDR3 DNA: TGTGCCAGCAGCTTGAACTCAGGGGGCACTGAAGCTTTCTTT

J gene: TRBJ1-4
V gene: TRBV6-5
D gene: NA
clone size: NA
CDR3 protein: CASSRDSATNEKLFF
CDR3 DNA: TGTGCCAGCAGCCGAGACTCAGCAACTAATGAAAAACTGTTTTTT

J gene: TRBJ2-7
V gene: TRBV9
D gene: TRBD2
clone size: NA
CDR3 protein: CASSVDGGSGYEQYF
CDR3 DNA: TGTGCCAGCAGCGTAGATGGCGGGAGCGGGTACGAGCAGTACTTC

J gene: TRBJ1-6
V gene: TRBV25-1
D gene: NA
clone size: NA
CDR3 protein: CASSEYGGAGNSPLHF
CDR3 DNA: TGTGCCAGCAGTGAATATGGGGGGGCGGGAAATTCACCCCTCCACTTT

J gene: TRBJ2-2
V gene: TRBV29-1
D gene: NA
clone size: NA
CDR3 protein: CSAFGQELFF
CDR3 DNA: TGCAGCGCTTTCGGACAGGAGCTGTTTTTT